The 4 T cell receptor beta chains given below trace back to one sample, sequenced in a study of CD8+CD57+ T cells in acquired aplastic anemia. Patients chosen for sequencing had CD8+CD57+ cells that had expanded, as shown by flow cytometry. Genomic DNA served as template for TCR beta VDJ and CDR3 profiling. TCRdb reprocessed the reads via MiXCR and lists one record per CDR3 protein. The data hold 310,000 or so distinct CDR3 sequences, with under 65% observed a single time. Sequencing was carried out using sorted CD4+, CD8+, or CD8+CD57+ T cells (not recorded which) from PBMCs. The receptors were gathered from a human donor with aplastic anemia.

The rearrangement joins TRBV20-1 to TRBJ2-7, with no clear D. Germline V gene sequence: CDR1 DFQATT, CDR2 SNEGSKA (reference sequence). Trimming removed 7 bases at V and 0 bases at J, with 13 bases between. This CDR3 region has 13 residues. In DNA form, the CDR3 reads TGCAGTGTCTCCGGCATGAGCTCCTACGAGCAGTACTTC. The encoded protein is CSVSGMSSYEQYF.

The J gene is TRBJ2-7, the V gene TRBV4-1; 11 positions agree with TRBD1. The ends lost 6 bases at V and 6 bases at J; junction bases unmatched: 7. Per germline, CDR1 MGHRA and CDR2 YSYEKL. This CDR3 is built from 14 residues. CDR3 sequence reads: CASSKRTGGREQYF. Written as DNA, the CDR3 is TGCGCCAGCAGTAAGCGGACAGGGGGCCGCGAGCAGTACTTC.

In this sample, this clonotype turned up many times. The chain combines TRBV2 with TRBJ2-7; D possibly matches TRBD1 or TRBD2 (5 bases each). Looked up from germline, CDR1 is SNHLY and CDR2 is FYNNEI. Trimming stripped 3 bases from V and 1 base from J, with 10 bases between. This CDR3 contains 14 residues. The CDR3 sequence is CASSERGRSYEQYF. CDR3 bases: TGTGCCAGCAGTGAGAGGGGACGATCCTACGAGCAGTACTTC.

V gene TRBV20-1 combines with J gene TRBJ2-4; D possibly corresponds to TRBD2 (5 bases). Germline V gene sequence: CDR1 DFQATT, CDR2 SNEGSKA (reference sequence). The ends were cut back, 6 bases at V and 8 bases at J, with 11 bases in the middle. The CDR3 has 11 residues. The DNA for the CDR3 is TGCAGTGCCGAAAAGGGAGACATTCAGTACTTC. Protein: CSAEKGDIQYF.